A single sample is the source of the 23 T cell receptor beta chains below, sequenced in a study of blood T cell repertoires in COVID-19. Assay: immunoSEQ multiplex PCR; the TCRdb copy retains only in-frame clones and omits some. The table has about 240,000 clones, approximately 85% seen once. What was sequenced was peripheral blood. The receptors derive from a man older than 75 with acute or convalescent COVID-19.

The table lists this clone with a few counts. The chain employs TRBV2 and TRBJ1-4, with 7 bases that match TRBD1. Germline V gives CDR1 SNHLY, CDR2 FYNNEI. The CDR3 runs to 14 residues. V lost 6 bases and J lost 7; bases outside the gene matches: 8. The CDR3 reads CASRRDRTFEKLFF. In DNA, the CDR3 is TGTGCCAGCAGAAGGGACAGAACCTTTGAAAAACTGTTTTTT.

The V call is TRBV5-1, the J call TRBJ1-4; possible D gene TRBD1, 6 bases. The CDR3 is 14 residues long. The germline gives CDR1 SGHRS, CDR2 YFSETQ. V was trimmed by 7 bases and J by 5 bases, leaving 15 bases between them. CDR3 loop: CASQSGVPNEKLFF. The DNA for the CDR3 is TGCGCCAGCCAATCAGGGGTCCCAAATGAAAAACTGTTTTTT.

This chain uses TRBV7-8 with TRBJ2-3; no clear D. Trimming took off 1 base at V and 6 bases at J, with 14 bases between the two ends. In germline, CDR1 is SGHVS, CDR2 FQNEAQ. The CDR3 contains 15 residues. CDR3: CASSLVGSTPDTQYF. The CDR3 DNA reads TGTGCCAGCAGCTTAGTGGGCTCTACCCCGGATACGCAGTATTTT.

The chain carries TRBV20-1 and TRBJ1-6; 11 bases agree with TRBD1. Germline CDR1 reads DFQATT; CDR2 reads SNEGSKA (reference sequence). The junction had 5 bases not matched to a gene; V was cut back by 3 bases and J by 7 bases. The CDR3 totals 15 residues. The CDR3 is CSASGQGAGNSPLHF. In DNA form, the CDR3 reads TGCAGTGCTAGTGGACAGGGGGCGGGAAATTCACCCCTCCACTTT.

The rearrangement links TRBV7-2 to TRBJ1-1; TRBD1 matches at 10 bases. J was trimmed by 5 bases and V by 6 bases; bases with no gene match: 6. CDR3 length equals 14 residues. Germline V gene data show CDR1 as SGHTA and CDR2 as FQGNSA. In DNA, the CDR3 is TGTGCCAGCAGTCGACAGGGGGCCTTGACTGAAGCTTTCTTT. As protein: CASSRQGALTEAFF.

The chain uses TRBV7-9 and TRBJ2-1; weak D call: TRBD1 (6 bases). The germline V and J ends were trimmed by 5 bases and 1 base, with 12 bases remaining between them. The germline V gene has CDR1 SEHNR and CDR2 FQNEAQ (reference sequence). The CDR3 loop spans 15 amino acids. The CDR3 sequence is CASSQGSPSYNEQFF. The DNA of the CDR3 is TGTGCCAGCAGCCAGGGGTCGCCGTCCTACAATGAGCAGTTCTTC.

This clone appeared a few times. V usage is TRBV6-4 and J usage is TRBJ1-2, with a tentative D call TRBD1 (5 bases). Germline V CDR1 and CDR2: MRHNA, SNTAGT. Trimming removed 5 bases at V and 4 bases at J, with 20 bases between. The CDR3 totals 16 residues. The DNA for the CDR3 is TGTGCCAGCAGTTCGGGGGTGGGTTCCCAGTCCTATGGCTACACCTTC. Encoded protein: CASSSGVGSQSYGYTF.

This chain uses TRBV3-1 (or the pseudogene TRBV3-2) with TRBJ2-5; D unresolved. The CDR3 sequence is 15 residues long. Germline V lookup: CDR1 LGHDT, CDR2 YNNKEL (reference sequence). Trimming cost V 5 bases and J 5 bases, with 18 bases left between them. Here the CDR3 reads CASSSNPGAWETQYF. DNA of the CDR3: TGTGCCAGCAGCTCCAATCCTGGAGCCTGGGAGACCCAGTACTTC.

V is TRBV10-3 and J is TRBJ2-5, with 9 nucleotides matching TRBD1. Germline trimming cut 5 bases from V and 5 bases from J; bases unmatched to any gene: 6. CDR3 length: 14 amino acids. Germline assignment: CDR1 ENHRY and CDR2 SYGVKD. The CDR3 region is CAISPVDRGETQYF. CDR3 DNA sequence: TGTGCCATCAGTCCCGTGGACAGGGGTGAGACCCAGTACTTC.

This chain links TRBV7-9 with TRBJ1-6, with D hard to call. The CDR3 extends over 14 amino acids. Germline V gene sequence: CDR1 SEHNR, CDR2 FQNEAQ (reference sequence). V was shortened by 2 bases and J by 6 bases, with 8 bases between the two germline ends. CDR3 loop: CASSLWEVNSPLHF. CDR3 nucleotides: TGTGCCAGCAGCTTATGGGAGGTTAATTCACCCCTCCACTTT.

The V call is TRBV28, the J call TRBJ1-6, with D hard to call. Trimming took 3 bases from V and 6 from J, leaving 9 bases between them. The germline CDR1 and CDR2 sequences are MDHEN and SYDVKM. The CDR3 consists of 14 residues. CDR3 in DNA: TGTGCCAGCAGTTTGTCCCAGTTTAATTCACCCCTCCACTTT. Translation gives CASSLSQFNSPLHF.

V and J are TRBV6-5 and TRBJ1-2, with 7 bases matching TRBD1. There are 10 residues in the CDR3. Germline loops: CDR1 MNHEY, CDR2 SVGAGI. Losses at the gene ends were 9 bases for V and 8 bases for J; bases not matched to a gene: 3. CDR3: CASTGVGYTF. The CDR3 DNA is TGTGCCAGTACAGGGGTCGGCTACACCTTC.

The rearrangement joins TRBV10-3 to TRBJ2-7; 8 bases line up with TRBD1. V shed 3 bases and J 1 base; nucleotides not matched to a gene: 2. This CDR3 has 14 amino acids. CDR1 ENHRY and CDR2 SYGVKD come from the germline V gene. The CDR3 sequence is CAISDGTGSYEQYF. The CDR3, as DNA: TGTGCCATCAGTGATGGGACAGGTTCCTACGAGCAGTACTTC.

J is TRBJ1-2 and V is TRBV7-8, with D unresolved. This CDR3 region has 16 residues. CDR1 SGHVS and CDR2 FQNEAQ come from the germline V gene. V was trimmed by 0 bases and J by 0 bases, leaving 11 bases between them. The CDR3 here is CASSLASALANYGYTF. The CDR3 DNA is TGTGCCAGCAGCTTAGCTTCTGCATTAGCTAACTATGGCTACACCTTC. Combining the CDR3 with reference TRBV7-8 and TRBJ1-2 gives the whole variable domain GAGVSQSPRYKVAKRGQDVALRCDPISGHVSLFWYQQALGQGPEFLTYFQNEAQLDKSGLPSDRFFAERPEGSVSTLKIQRTQQEDSAVYLCASSLASALANYGYTFGSGTRLTVV.

The chain has TRBV5-1 and TRBJ1-6; 7 bases are shared with TRBD1. Trimming at V came to 2 bases and at J to 5 bases, leaving 7 bases not matched to a gene. Germline V gene sequence: CDR1 SGHRS, CDR2 YFSETQ. CDR3 length: 16 amino acids. DNA for the CDR3: TGCGCCAGCAGCTTCACAGGGGCCCCGGATAATTCACCCCTCCACTTT. It translates to CASSFTGAPDNSPLHF.

The chain recombines TRBV10-3 with TRBJ1-2, with a weak D call TRBD1 (6 bases). V was shortened by 0 bases and J by 4 bases, with 9 bases between the two germline ends. The CDR3 runs 14 residues. The germline V gene encodes CDR1 ENHRY and CDR2 SYGVKD. Here the CDR3 DNA reads TGTGCCATCAGTGAGTCGGTAGGGGGCTATGGCTACACCTTC. Translation: CAISESVGGYGYTF.

The gene calls are TRBV5-6 and TRBJ2-7; 7 bases agree with TRBD1. Unmatched junction bases numbered 7, after V lost 4 bases and J lost 0 bases. This CDR3 spans 15 amino acids. Germline CDR1 and CDR2: SGHDT and YYEEEE. The CDR3 region is CASSLTGTVSYEQYF. The CDR3 DNA follows: TGTGCCAGCAGCCTGACGGGGACAGTCTCCTACGAGCAGTACTTC.

This rearrangement joins TRBV25-1 to TRBJ2-3, with 7 bases matching TRBD1. Germline V gives CDR1 MGHDK, CDR2 SYGVNS. CDR3 size: 15 residues. V shed 1 base and J 5 bases; nucleotides not matched to a gene: 6. CDR3 residues: CASSESGGGKDTQYF. In DNA form, the CDR3 reads TGTGCCAGCAGTGAATCAGGGGGTGGGAAAGATACGCAGTATTTT.

The chain combines TRBV6-6 with TRBJ1-2; TRBD1 matches at 9 bases. Per the germline V gene, CDR1 is MNHNY and CDR2 is SVGAGI (reference sequence). This CDR3 comprises 16 residues. V lost 4 bases and J lost 3; bases outside the gene matches: 9. CDR3 residues: CASSFLTTGGYYGYTF. The CDR3 DNA reads TGTGCCAGCAGTTTTTTGACGACAGGGGGTTACTATGGCTACACCTTC.

The chain joins TRBV5-4 to TRBJ1-6, with D perhaps TRBD1 (6 bases). V was trimmed by 4 bases and J by 10 bases, leaving 18 bases between them. The CDR3 is 15 amino acids. Germline V lookup: CDR1 SGHNT, CDR2 YYREEE (reference sequence). The CDR3 DNA sequence: TGTGCCAGCAGCCCGAGGGGGACACAGCTCTCACCCCTCCACTTT. Amino acid sequence: CASSPRGTQLSPLHF.

The chain recombines TRBV11-2 with TRBJ1-3; TRBD1 matches at 7 bases. From germline, CDR1 is SGHAT and CDR2 FQNNGV. V lost 0 bases and J lost 0; bases outside the gene matches: 2. The CDR3 is 16 residues long. CDR3 in amino acids: CASSLEGTVSGNTIYF. CDR3 bases: TGTGCCAGCAGCTTAGAAGGGACAGTCTCTGGAAACACCATATATTTT.

The gene calls are TRBV11-3 and TRBJ2-3; no definite D call. V shed 5 bases and J shed 4 bases, with 13 bases lying between them. Germline values: CDR1 SGHNT, CDR2 YENEEA. The CDR3 totals 14 residues. The CDR3: CASSVTAGADTQYF. The CDR3 coding sequence is TGTGCCAGCAGCGTAACGGCAGGCGCAGATACGCAGTATTTT.

The chain links TRBV28 to TRBJ1-4; TRBD1 matches 9 bases. CDR3 length equals 18 residues. The V and J ends lost 4 bases and 6 bases, in that order; junction bases with no gene match: 15. Germline CDR1 MDHEN, CDR2 SYDVKM. CDR3 loop: CASSSGIGGGQGYEKLFF. DNA of the CDR3: TGTGCCAGCAGTTCGGGCATCGGGGGGGGACAGGGCTATGAAAAACTGTTTTTT.